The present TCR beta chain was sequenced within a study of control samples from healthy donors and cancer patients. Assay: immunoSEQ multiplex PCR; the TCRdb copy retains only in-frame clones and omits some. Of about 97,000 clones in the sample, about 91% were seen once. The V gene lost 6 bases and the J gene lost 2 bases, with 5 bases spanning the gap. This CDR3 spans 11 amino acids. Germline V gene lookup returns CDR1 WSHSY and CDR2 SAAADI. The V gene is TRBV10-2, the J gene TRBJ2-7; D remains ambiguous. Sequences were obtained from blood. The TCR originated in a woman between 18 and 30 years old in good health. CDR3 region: CASRGTYEQYF. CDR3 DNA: TGCGCCAGCAGGGGGACCTACGAGCAGTACTTC.